The rows below give T cell receptor beta chains drawn from one sample of a study of regulatory T cells in long-lasting Graves disease. MiXCR was run by TCRdb on the multiplex PCR reads, yielding one entry per CDR3 protein. The data contain about 470,000 distinct CDR3 sequences, less than 25% of them singletons. The starting material was peripheral blood mononuclear cells (PBMCs), obtained when the disease was refractory, from a patient treated with antithyroid drugs. These receptors were taken from a female donor with Graves disease. Each CDR3 is given with its conserved first and last residue. The order of the fields is V gene, clone size, D gene, J gene, CDR3 protein, CDR3 DNA. A D gene is named only where the DNA matches it firmly. Expanded clones get a size class; other rows say once, few or many, or leave the size out.

V gene: TRBV6-1; clone size: many; D gene: TRBD2; J gene: TRBJ2-7; CDR3 protein: CASSERGTEGLAGRTYEQYF; CDR3 DNA: TGTGCCAGCAGTGAACGGGGAACAGAAGGACTAGCGGGCCGGACCTACGAGCAGTACTTC
V gene: TRBV3-1; clone size: NA; D gene: NA; J gene: TRBJ2-7; CDR3 protein: CASSQGTSFYEQYF; CDR3 DNA: TGTGCCAGCAGCCAAGGGACCTCATTCTACGAGCAGTACTTC
V gene: TRBV28; clone size: many; D gene: NA; J gene: TRBJ2-7; CDR3 protein: CASSRAGEQYF; CDR3 DNA: TGTGCCAGCAGCAGAGCCGGTGAGCAGTACTTC
V gene: TRBV5-5; clone size: NA; D gene: NA; J gene: TRBJ2-7; CDR3 protein: CASSLDHLEQYF; CDR3 DNA: TGTGCCAGCAGCTTGGATCACCTCGAGCAGTACTTC
V gene: TRBV7-6; clone size: NA; D gene: TRBD1; J gene: TRBJ1-6; CDR3 protein: CASSFAAGRGLSPLHF; CDR3 DNA: TGTGCCAGCAGCTTCGCTGCTGGCAGGGGGCTTTCACCCCTCCACTTT
V gene: TRBV6-2/TRBV6-3; clone size: NA; D gene: NA; J gene: TRBJ1-4; CDR3 protein: CASSYSGRRDEKLFF; CDR3 DNA: TGTGCCAGCAGTTACTCGGGGAGGAGAGATGAAAAACTGTTTTTT
V gene: TRBV29-1; clone size: few; D gene: NA; J gene: TRBJ2-7; CDR3 protein: CSAVSGIAYEQYF; CDR3 DNA: TGCAGCGCAGTATCCGGGATAGCCTACGAGCAGTACTTC
V gene: TRBV28; clone size: NA; D gene: NA; J gene: TRBJ2-5; CDR3 protein: CASGLFLETQYF; CDR3 DNA: TGTGCCAGCGGTTTATTCCTGGAGACCCAGTACTTC
V gene: TRBV3-1; clone size: many; D gene: TRBD1; J gene: TRBJ1-5; CDR3 protein: CASSPTGAYSNQPQHF; CDR3 DNA: TGTGCCAGCAGCCCAACAGGGGCTTATAGCAATCAGCCCCAGCATTTT
V gene: TRBV7-2; clone size: many; D gene: NA; J gene: TRBJ1-1; CDR3 protein: CASSLTRYTEAFF; CDR3 DNA: TGTGCCAGCAGCTTAACGAGATACACTGAAGCTTTCTTT
V gene: TRBV4-1; clone size: NA; D gene: NA; J gene: TRBJ1-1; CDR3 protein: CASTDLGFEAFF; CDR3 DNA: TGCGCCAGCACGGACTTGGGATTTGAAGCTTTCTTT
V gene: TRBV28; clone size: many; D gene: NA; J gene: TRBJ2-1; CDR3 protein: CASGYNEQFF; CDR3 DNA: TGTGCCAGCGGCTACAATGAGCAGTTCTTC
V gene: TRBV20-1; clone size: many; D gene: TRBD2; J gene: TRBJ2-5; CDR3 protein: CSAGAGTRQETQYF; CDR3 DNA: TGCAGTGCTGGGGCCGGGACTAGGCAAGAGACCCAGTACTTC
V gene: TRBV7-2; clone size: NA; D gene: NA; J gene: TRBJ2-7; CDR3 protein: CASSLTPAYEQYF; CDR3 DNA: TGTGCCAGCAGCTTGACTCCCGCCTACGAGCAGTACTTC
V gene: TRBV6-1; clone size: NA; D gene: NA; J gene: TRBJ2-7; CDR3 protein: CASSATLSYEQYF; CDR3 DNA: TGTGCCAGCAGTGCAACTCTTTCCTACGAGCAGTACTTC
V gene: TRBV6-1; clone size: NA; D gene: NA; J gene: TRBJ2-5; CDR3 protein: CASIVAGLTQYF; CDR3 DNA: TGTGCCAGCATAGTGGCAGGGTTGACCCAGTACTTC
V gene: TRBV5-8; clone size: NA; D gene: NA; J gene: TRBJ1-1; CDR3 protein: CASSLIGTEAFF; CDR3 DNA: TGTGCCAGCAGCTTAATAGGAACTGAAGCTTTCTTT
V gene: TRBV28; clone size: many; D gene: TRBD2; J gene: TRBJ2-7; CDR3 protein: CASSFLAGVDPYEQYF; CDR3 DNA: TGTGCCAGCAGTTTTCTAGCGGGAGTTGACCCCTACGAGCAGTACTTC
V gene: TRBV7-2; clone size: many; D gene: NA; J gene: TRBJ1-1; CDR3 protein: CASSLDGQSNTEAFF; CDR3 DNA: TGTGCCAGCAGCTTAGATGGACAGTCTAACACTGAAGCTTTCTTT
V gene: TRBV7-9; clone size: NA; D gene: TRBD2; J gene: TRBJ2-7; CDR3 protein: CASSQRERGEQYF; CDR3 DNA: TGTGCCAGCAGCCAGCGGGAGAGGGGCGAGCAGTACTTC
V gene: TRBV6-2/TRBV6-3; clone size: few; D gene: NA; J gene: TRBJ2-2; CDR3 protein: CASRPHGGYATGELFF; CDR3 DNA: TGTGCCAGCAGACCCCATGGGGGGTACGCCACCGGGGAGCTGTTTTTT
V gene: TRBV7-2; clone size: many; D gene: NA; J gene: TRBJ2-7; CDR3 protein: CASSPTGNYYEQYF; CDR3 DNA: TGTGCCAGCAGTCCCACAGGGAATTACTACGAGCAGTACTTC
V gene: TRBV3-1; clone size: many; D gene: TRBD1; J gene: TRBJ1-5; CDR3 protein: CASSPTGGQPQHF; CDR3 DNA: TGTGCCAGCAGTCCAACAGGGGGCCAGCCCCAGCATTTT
V gene: TRBV20-1; clone size: many; D gene: NA; J gene: TRBJ2-7; CDR3 protein: CSARGTSGYEQYF; CDR3 DNA: TGCAGTGCTAGAGGGACTTCGGGATACGAGCAGTACTTC
V gene: TRBV19; clone size: NA; D gene: NA; J gene: TRBJ1-3; CDR3 protein: CAVGSGSSGNTIYF; CDR3 DNA: TGTGCCGTTGGATCTGGATCCTCTGGAAACACCATATATTTT
V gene: TRBV7-8; clone size: NA; D gene: NA; J gene: TRBJ2-7; CDR3 protein: CASSLAWGGKVGSYEQYF; CDR3 DNA: TGTGCCAGCAGCTTAGCCTGGGGCGGGAAGGTCGGCTCCTACGAGCAGTACTTC
V gene: TRBV6-1; clone size: NA; D gene: NA; J gene: TRBJ1-6; CDR3 protein: CASRGQPINSPLHF; CDR3 DNA: TGTGCCAGCAGAGGACAGCCTATTAATTCACCCCTCCACTTT
V gene: TRBV12-3/TRBV12-4; clone size: many; D gene: NA; J gene: TRBJ2-7; CDR3 protein: CASKGVQQYF; CDR3 DNA: TGTGCCAGCAAGGGAGTCCAGCAGTACTTC
V gene: TRBV7-9; clone size: NA; D gene: TRBD2; J gene: TRBJ2-7; CDR3 protein: CASSFYGLAGGLSYEQYF; CDR3 DNA: TGTGCCAGCAGCTTCTACGGACTAGCGGGAGGCCTCTCCTACGAGCAGTACTTC
V gene: TRBV7-2; clone size: many; D gene: NA; J gene: TRBJ1-5; CDR3 protein: CASSLDTGARQPQHF; CDR3 DNA: TGTGCCAGCAGCTTAGATACGGGGGCGCGACAGCCCCAGCATTTT
V gene: TRBV13; clone size: NA; D gene: TRBD1; J gene: TRBJ1-4; CDR3 protein: CASSANTGVWGEKLFF; CDR3 DNA: TGTGCCAGCAGCGCAAATACAGGGGTATGGGGTGAAAAACTGTTTTTT
V gene: TRBV5-1; clone size: few; D gene: NA; J gene: TRBJ2-5; CDR3 protein: CASSLGNAGSQETQYF; CDR3 DNA: TGCGCCAGCAGCTTGGGGAACGCCGGATCCCAAGAGACCCAGTACTTC
V gene: TRBV13; clone size: many; D gene: NA; J gene: TRBJ2-7; CDR3 protein: CASSLMRRDKTYEQYF; CDR3 DNA: TGTGCCAGCAGCTTAATGCGTCGAGATAAAACCTACGAGCAGTACTTC
V gene: TRBV11-2; clone size: many; D gene: NA; J gene: TRBJ2-5; CDR3 protein: CASSLERGRETQYF; CDR3 DNA: TGTGCCAGCAGCTTAGAGAGGGGAAGAGAGACCCAGTACTTC
V gene: TRBV7-9; clone size: NA; D gene: NA; J gene: TRBJ1-1; CDR3 protein: CASSPKTNTEAFF; CDR3 DNA: TGTGCCAGCAGCCCTAAGACGAACACTGAAGCTTTCTTT
V gene: TRBV6-1; clone size: NA; D gene: NA; J gene: TRBJ1-4; CDR3 protein: CASSGSMTNEKLFF; CDR3 DNA: TGTGCCAGCAGTGGATCCATGACTAATGAAAAACTGTTTTTT
V gene: TRBV12-3/TRBV12-4; clone size: NA; D gene: NA; J gene: TRBJ1-2; CDR3 protein: CASSPRRSGYTF; CDR3 DNA: TGTGCCAGCAGCCCACGTAGGAGCGGCTACACCTTC
V gene: TRBV2; clone size: many; D gene: NA; J gene: TRBJ1-1; CDR3 protein: CASLDGLGTEAFF; CDR3 DNA: TGTGCCAGCCTCGATGGACTCGGCACTGAAGCTTTCTTT
V gene: TRBV30; clone size: NA; D gene: NA; J gene: TRBJ1-3; CDR3 protein: CAFDPATVPGNTIYF; CDR3 DNA: TGTGCCTTCGATCCCGCGACAGTGCCCGGAAACACCATATATTTT
V gene: TRBV28; clone size: many; D gene: TRBD1; J gene: TRBJ2-7; CDR3 protein: CASSVGQGDAYEQYF; CDR3 DNA: TGTGCCAGCAGCGTAGGACAGGGGGATGCCTACGAGCAGTACTTC
V gene: TRBV4-1; clone size: few; D gene: TRBD1; J gene: TRBJ1-1; CDR3 protein: CASSLRGPDNEAFF; CDR3 DNA: TGCGCCAGCAGCCTCAGGGGGCCGGATAATGAAGCTTTCTTT
V gene: TRBV28; clone size: many; D gene: NA; J gene: TRBJ2-7; CDR3 protein: CASRKADSYEQYF; CDR3 DNA: TGTGCCAGCCGGAAGGCAGACTCTTACGAGCAGTACTTC
V gene: TRBV19; clone size: NA; D gene: NA; J gene: TRBJ2-4; CDR3 protein: CASSIPGAVAKNIQYF; CDR3 DNA: TGTGCCAGTAGTATTCCGGGTGCGGTAGCCAAAAACATTCAGTACTTC
V gene: TRBV4-1; clone size: few; D gene: NA; J gene: TRBJ1-3; CDR3 protein: CASSQDQSSGNTIYF; CDR3 DNA: TGCGCCAGCAGCCAAGATCAGAGCTCTGGAAACACCATATATTTT
V gene: TRBV6-1; clone size: NA; D gene: NA; J gene: TRBJ2-2; CDR3 protein: CASGENRAGELFF; CDR3 DNA: TGTGCCAGCGGTGAAAACAGGGCCGGGGAGCTGTTTTTT
V gene: TRBV5-5; clone size: NA; D gene: NA; J gene: TRBJ1-1; CDR3 protein: CASSLPGMTEALF; CDR3 DNA: TGTGCCAGCAGCTTGCCAGGGATGACTGAAGCTCTCTTT